The 7 T cell receptor beta chains reported below all come from one sample, sequenced in a study of OX40 agonist ivuxolimab in advanced cancers. The assay was immunoSEQ multiplex PCR, and TCRdb's table has in-frame clones only and misses some. The top ten hold approximately 0.3% of the sample, which has about 100,000 clones, roughly nine tenths seen once. The specimen was CD4+ or CD8+ T cells sorted from blood, collected in a trial of the OX40 agonist ivuxolimab. Source of these receptors: an adult with an advanced solid tumor such as melanoma, head and neck, liver or kidney cancer.

The rearrangement links TRBV2 to TRBJ1-1; 8 bases line up with TRBD1. Germline V gene lookup returns CDR1 SNHLY and CDR2 FYNNEI. The CDR3 contains 14 residues. The J segment lost 5 bases and the V segment lost 4 bases, leaving 6 bases of the junction unmatched. CDR3 in amino acids: CASSGQGRRTEAFF. In DNA form, the CDR3 reads TGTGCCAGCAGTGGACAGGGGAGAAGAACTGAAGCTTTCTTT.

The rearrangement joins TRBV12-5 to TRBJ2-1; the match to TRBD2 covers 7 bases. Germline CDR1 reads LGHNT; CDR2 reads FRNRAP. The ends lost 5 bases at V and 6 bases at J; junction bases unmatched: 7. The length of the CDR3 is 14 residues. The CDR3 sequence: CASGRGGESNEQFF. The DNA of the CDR3 is TGTGCTAGTGGTCGGGGAGGGGAATCCAATGAGCAGTTCTTC. Using reference TRBV12-5 and TRBJ2-1 for the parts outside the CDR3, the full variable domain is DARVTQTPRHKVTEMGQEVTMRCQPILGHNTVFWYRQTMMQGLELLAYFRNRAPLDDSGMPKDRFSAEMPDATLATLKIQPSEPRDSAVYFCASGRGGESNEQFFGPGTRLTVL.

The rearrangement uses TRBV28 and TRBJ2-3; 8 bases agree with TRBD2. CDR1 MDHEN and CDR2 SYDVKM come from the germline V gene. The CDR3 spans 15 residues. V dropped 7 bases and J dropped 5; count of bases not matched to a gene: 11. This chain's CDR3 is CASKKLAASGDTQYF. The CDR3 nucleotides read TGTGCCAGCAAAAAACTAGCGGCAAGTGGAGATACGCAGTATTTT.

The chain is built from TRBV19 and TRBJ2-3; unclear D gene. The V and J ends lost 8 bases and 5 bases respectively, with 17 bases between them. Germline lookup yields CDR1 LNHDA and CDR2 SQIVND (reference sequence). The CDR3 covers 14 residues. The CDR3 coding sequence is TGTGCCAGTCAAGCGACGAGTTCGGTAGATACGCAGTATTTT. Protein: CASQATSSVDTQYF.

The gene calls are TRBV5-6 and TRBJ2-5; 7 bases align to TRBD1. Losses at the gene ends were 0 bases for V and 9 bases for J; bases not matched to a gene: 11. CDR1 is SGHDT, CDR2 YYEEEE, per germline. The CDR3 is 15 residues long. The CDR3 DNA reads TGTGCCAGCAGCTTGGGATATGCAGGGGGTCAGGCCCAGTACTTC. Protein product: CASSLGYAGGQAQYF. Supplemented by reference TRBV5-6 and TRBJ2-5, the full variable domain reads DAGVTQSPTHLIKTRGQQVTLRCSPKSGHDTVSWYQQALGQGPQFIFQYYEEEERQRGNFPDRFSGHQFPNYSSELNVNALLLGDSALYLCASSLGYAGGQAQYFGPGTRLLVL.

The J gene is TRBJ1-6, the V gene TRBV5-1, with a tentative D call TRBD1 (5 bases). The V end lost 2 bases, the J end lost 10 bases, and 22 bases lay between the germline ends. The CDR3 has 17 residues. Germline V lookup: CDR1 SGHRS, CDR2 YFSETQ. The CDR3 sequence is CASSLPDMIEGRSPLHF. DNA for the CDR3: TGCGCCAGCAGCTTACCGGACATGATCGAGGGCAGGTCACCCCTCCACTTT.

This chain links TRBV6-5 with TRBJ2-3; D possibly corresponds to TRBD2 (6 bases). Trimming removed 5 bases from V and 8 bases from J, with 17 bases in between. The CDR3 consists of 14 residues. The germline gives CDR1 MNHEY, CDR2 SVGAGI. CDR3: CASSRKQTSGTQYF. The CDR3, as DNA: TGTGCCAGCAGTCGAAAACAGACTAGTGGTACGCAGTATTTT.